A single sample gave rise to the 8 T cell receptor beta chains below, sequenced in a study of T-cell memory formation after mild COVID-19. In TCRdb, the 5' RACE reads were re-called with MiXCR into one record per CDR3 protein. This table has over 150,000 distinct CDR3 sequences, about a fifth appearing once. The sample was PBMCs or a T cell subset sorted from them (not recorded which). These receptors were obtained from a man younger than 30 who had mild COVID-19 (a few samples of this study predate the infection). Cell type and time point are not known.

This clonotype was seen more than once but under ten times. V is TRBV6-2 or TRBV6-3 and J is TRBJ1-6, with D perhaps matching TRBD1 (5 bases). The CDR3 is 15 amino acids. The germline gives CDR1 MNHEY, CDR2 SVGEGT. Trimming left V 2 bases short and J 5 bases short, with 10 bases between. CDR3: CASSYADTHNSPLHF. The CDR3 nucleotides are TGTGCCAGCAGTTACGCGGACACCCATAATTCACCCCTCCACTTT.

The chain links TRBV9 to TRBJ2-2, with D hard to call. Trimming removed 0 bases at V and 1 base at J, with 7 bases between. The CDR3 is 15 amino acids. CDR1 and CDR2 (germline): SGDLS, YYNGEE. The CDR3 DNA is TGTGCCAGCAGCGTAGGGACGGGGAACACCGGGGAGCTGTTTTTT. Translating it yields CASSVGTGNTGELFF.

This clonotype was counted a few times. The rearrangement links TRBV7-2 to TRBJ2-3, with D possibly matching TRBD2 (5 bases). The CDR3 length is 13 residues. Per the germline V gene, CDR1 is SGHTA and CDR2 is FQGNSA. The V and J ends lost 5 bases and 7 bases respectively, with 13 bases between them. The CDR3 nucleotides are TGTGCCAGCAGCCGAGGGCGTCGGAATACGCAGTATTTT. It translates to CASSRGRRNTQYF.

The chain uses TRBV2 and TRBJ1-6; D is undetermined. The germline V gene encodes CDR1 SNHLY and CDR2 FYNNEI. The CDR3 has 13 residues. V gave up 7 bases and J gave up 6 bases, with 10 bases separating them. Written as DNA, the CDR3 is TGTGCCAGCATGGGCAGGATTAATTCACCCCTCCACTTT. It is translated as CASMGRINSPLHF.

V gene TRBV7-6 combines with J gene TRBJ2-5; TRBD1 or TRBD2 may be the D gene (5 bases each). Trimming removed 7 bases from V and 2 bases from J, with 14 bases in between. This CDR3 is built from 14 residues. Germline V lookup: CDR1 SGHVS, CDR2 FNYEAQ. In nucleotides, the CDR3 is TGTGCCAGCAACCGAGGGACCGTACAAGAGACCCAGTACTTC. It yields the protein CASNRGTVQETQYF. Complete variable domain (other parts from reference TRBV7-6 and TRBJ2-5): GAGVSQSPRYKVTKRGQDVALRCDPISGHVSLYWYRQALGQGPEFLTYFNYEAQQDKSGLPNDRFSAERPEGSISTLTIQRTEQRDSAMYRCASNRGTVQETQYFGPGTRLLVL.

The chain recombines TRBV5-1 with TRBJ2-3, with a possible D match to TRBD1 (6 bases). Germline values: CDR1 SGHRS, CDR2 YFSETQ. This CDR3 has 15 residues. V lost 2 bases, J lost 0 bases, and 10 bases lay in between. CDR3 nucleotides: TGCGCCAGCAGCTTTGACAGGACTAGCACAGATACGCAGTATTTT. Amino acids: CASSFDRTSTDTQYF.

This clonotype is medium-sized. DNA of the CDR3: TGCGCCAGCAGCTTGTTGGGGGCCGGGGAGACCCAGTACTTC. It encodes CASSLLGAGETQYF. The chain recombines TRBV5-1 with TRBJ2-5, with D possibly matching TRBD1 (6 bases). The CDR3 is 14 residues long. Germline V CDR1 and CDR2: SGHRS, YFSETQ. V lost 1 base to trimming and J lost 5 bases, with 12 bases between them.

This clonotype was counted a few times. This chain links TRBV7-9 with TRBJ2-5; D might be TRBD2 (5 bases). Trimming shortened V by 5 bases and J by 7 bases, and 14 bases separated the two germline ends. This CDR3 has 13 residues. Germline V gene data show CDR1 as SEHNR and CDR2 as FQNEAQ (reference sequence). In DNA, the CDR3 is TGTGCCAGCAGCCCAGGAAGCGGAGGGACCCAGTACTTC. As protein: CASSPGSGGTQYF.